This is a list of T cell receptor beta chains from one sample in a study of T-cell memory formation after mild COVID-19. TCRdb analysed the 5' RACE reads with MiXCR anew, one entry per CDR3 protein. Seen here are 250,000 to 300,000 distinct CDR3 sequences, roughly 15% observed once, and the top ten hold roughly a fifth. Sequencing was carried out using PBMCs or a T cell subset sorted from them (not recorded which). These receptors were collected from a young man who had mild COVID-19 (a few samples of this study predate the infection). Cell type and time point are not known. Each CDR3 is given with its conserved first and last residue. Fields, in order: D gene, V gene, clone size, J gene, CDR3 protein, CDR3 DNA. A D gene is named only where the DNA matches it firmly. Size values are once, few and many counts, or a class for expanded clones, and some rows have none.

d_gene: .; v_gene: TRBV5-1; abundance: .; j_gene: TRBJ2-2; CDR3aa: CASSSPLSGEHTGELFF; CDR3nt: TGCGCCAGCAGCTCCCCACTCTCGGGGGAGCACACCGGGGAGCTGTTTTTT
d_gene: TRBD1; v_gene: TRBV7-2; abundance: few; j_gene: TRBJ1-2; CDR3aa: CASSTRQGANGYTF; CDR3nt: TGTGCCAGCAGCACCCGACAGGGGGCGAATGGCTACACCTTC
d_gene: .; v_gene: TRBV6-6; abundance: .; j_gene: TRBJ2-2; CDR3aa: CASRNAGELFF; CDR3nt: TGTGCCAGCAGAAACGCCGGGGAGCTGTTTTTT
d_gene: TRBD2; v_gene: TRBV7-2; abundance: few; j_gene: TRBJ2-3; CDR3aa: CASSPGGGVRWQYF; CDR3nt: TGTGCCAGCAGCCCAGGCGGGGGGGTTCGATGGCAGTATTTT
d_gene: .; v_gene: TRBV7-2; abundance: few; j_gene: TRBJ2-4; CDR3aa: CASTEGIIQYF; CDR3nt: TGTGCCAGCACCGAGGGGATCATTCAGTACTTC
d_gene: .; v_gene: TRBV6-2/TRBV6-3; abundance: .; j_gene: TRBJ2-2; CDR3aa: CASSYYRVPGELFF; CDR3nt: TGTGCCAGCAGCTACTACAGGGTTCCCGGGGAGCTGTTTTTT
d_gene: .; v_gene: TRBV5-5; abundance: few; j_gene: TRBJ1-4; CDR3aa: CASSLVGPGATNEKLFF; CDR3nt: TGTGCCAGCAGCTTGGTTGGACCCGGTGCAACTAATGAAAAACTGTTTTTT
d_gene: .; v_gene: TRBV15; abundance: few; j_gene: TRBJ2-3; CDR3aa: CATSPAQSDTQYF; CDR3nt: TGTGCCACCAGCCCTGCCCAGTCAGATACGCAGTATTTT
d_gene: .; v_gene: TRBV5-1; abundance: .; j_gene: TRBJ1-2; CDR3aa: CASSPGLGGYTF; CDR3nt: TGCGCCAGCAGTCCGGGGTTGGGTGGCTACACCTTC
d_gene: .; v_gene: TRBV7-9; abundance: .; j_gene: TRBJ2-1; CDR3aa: CASSFGQGMYNEQFF; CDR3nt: TGTGCCAGCAGCTTCGGCCAGGGGATGTACAATGAGCAGTTCTTC
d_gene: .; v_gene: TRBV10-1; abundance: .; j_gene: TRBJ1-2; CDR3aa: CASSDSGYGYTF; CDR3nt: TGCGCCAGCAGTGATTCAGGCTATGGCTACACCTTC
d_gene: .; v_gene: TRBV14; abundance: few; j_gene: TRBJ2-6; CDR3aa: CASSQVHGSSYSGANVLTF; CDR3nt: TGTGCCAGCAGCCAAGTCCATGGCAGCTCCTACTCTGGGGCCAACGTCCTGACTTTC
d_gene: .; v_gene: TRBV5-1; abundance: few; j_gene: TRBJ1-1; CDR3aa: CASREEGNTEAFF; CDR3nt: TGCGCCAGCAGGGAGGAGGGGAACACTGAAGCTTTCTTT
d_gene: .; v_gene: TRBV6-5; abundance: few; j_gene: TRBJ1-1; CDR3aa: CASTLNGGDKAFF; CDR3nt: TGTGCCAGCACCCTGAACGGGGGGGATAAAGCTTTCTTT
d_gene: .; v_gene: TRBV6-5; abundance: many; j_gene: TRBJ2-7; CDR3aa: CASSWDGSSYEQYF; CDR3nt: TGTGCCAGCAGTTGGGACGGAAGCTCCTACGAGCAGTACTTC
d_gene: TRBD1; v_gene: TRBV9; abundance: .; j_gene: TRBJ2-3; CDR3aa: CASSRDRVTDTQYF; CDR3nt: TGTGCCAGCAGCCGGGACAGGGTAACAGATACGCAGTATTTT
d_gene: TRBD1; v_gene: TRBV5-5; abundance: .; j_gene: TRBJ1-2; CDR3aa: CASSLATGGRLYGYTF; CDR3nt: TGTGCCAGCAGCTTGGCGACAGGGGGGAGATTATATGGCTACACCTTC
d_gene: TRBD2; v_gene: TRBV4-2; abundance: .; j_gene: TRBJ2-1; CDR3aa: CASSQLGPREGEQFF; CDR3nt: TGTGCCAGCAGCCAACTGGGACCGCGGGAGGGTGAGCAGTTCTTC
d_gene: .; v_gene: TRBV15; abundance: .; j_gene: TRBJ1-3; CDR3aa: CATSIGLSFLYSGNTIYF; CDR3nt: TGTGCCACCAGCATCGGATTGAGTTTCCTTTACTCTGGAAACACCATATATTTT
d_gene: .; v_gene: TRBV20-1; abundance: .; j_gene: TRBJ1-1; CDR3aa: CSARVWATEAFF; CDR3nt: TGCAGTGCTAGAGTGTGGGCCACTGAAGCTTTCTTT
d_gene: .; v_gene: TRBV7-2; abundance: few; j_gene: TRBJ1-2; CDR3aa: CASALEGGYTF; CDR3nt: TGTGCCAGCGCCCTGGAGGGTGGCTACACCTTC
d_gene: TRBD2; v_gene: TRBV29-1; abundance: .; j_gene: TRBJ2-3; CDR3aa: CSADRDYRTDTQYF; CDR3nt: TGCAGCGCTGACCGGGACTACCGCACAGATACGCAGTATTTT
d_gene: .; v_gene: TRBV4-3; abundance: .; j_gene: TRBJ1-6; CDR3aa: CASSQEARQGYSPLHF; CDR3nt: TGCGCCAGCAGCCAAGAGGCGAGGCAGGGGTATTCACCCCTCCACTTT
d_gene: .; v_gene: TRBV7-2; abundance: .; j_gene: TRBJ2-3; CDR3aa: CATVGGTSQYF; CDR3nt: TGTGCCACTGTGGGGGGTACTTCGCAGTATTTT
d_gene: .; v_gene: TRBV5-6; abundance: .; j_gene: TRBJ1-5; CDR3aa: CASSLEGGAGNQPQHF; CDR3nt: TGTGCCAGCAGCTTGGAGGGGGGCGCGGGCAATCAGCCCCAGCATTTT
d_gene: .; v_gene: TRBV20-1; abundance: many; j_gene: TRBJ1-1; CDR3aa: CSASSGGGNTEAFF; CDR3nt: TGCAGTGCTAGTTCCGGGGGAGGAAACACTGAAGCTTTCTTT
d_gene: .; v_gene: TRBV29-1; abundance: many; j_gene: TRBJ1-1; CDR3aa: CSVGRMNTEAFF; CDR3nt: TGCAGCGTTGGGCGGATGAACACTGAAGCTTTCTTT
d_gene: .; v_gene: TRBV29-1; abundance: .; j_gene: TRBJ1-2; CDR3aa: CSAPASGGYTF; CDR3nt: TGCAGCGCACCAGCCAGTGGTGGCTACACCTTC
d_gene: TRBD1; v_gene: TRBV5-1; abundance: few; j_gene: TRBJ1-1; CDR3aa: CASSLGDRLLMNTEAFF; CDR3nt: TGCGCCAGCAGCTTGGGGGACAGGCTCCTAATGAACACTGAAGCTTTCTTT
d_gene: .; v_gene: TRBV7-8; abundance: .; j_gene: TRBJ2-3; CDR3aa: CASSQALLDTQYF; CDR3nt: TGTGCCAGCAGCCAAGCACTCCTAGATACGCAGTATTTT
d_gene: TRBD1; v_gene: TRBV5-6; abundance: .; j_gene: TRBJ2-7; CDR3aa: CASSLGRTGDRSEQYF; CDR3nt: TGTGCCAGCAGCTTGGGTCGGACAGGGGACCGCTCCGAGCAGTACTTC
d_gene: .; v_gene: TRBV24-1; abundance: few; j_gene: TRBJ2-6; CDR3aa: CATSDPRAGANVLTF; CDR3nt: TGTGCCACCAGTGATCCCAGGGCTGGGGCCAACGTCCTGACTTTC
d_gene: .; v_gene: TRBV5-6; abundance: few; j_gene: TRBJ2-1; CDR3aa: CASSLAAEQFF; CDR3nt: TGTGCCAGCAGCTTGGCGGCGGAGCAGTTCTTC
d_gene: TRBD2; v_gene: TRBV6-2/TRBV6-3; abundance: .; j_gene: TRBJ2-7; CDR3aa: CASRLGSGASYEQYF; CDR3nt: TGTGCCAGCAGGTTAGGTAGCGGGGCGTCCTACGAGCAGTACTTC
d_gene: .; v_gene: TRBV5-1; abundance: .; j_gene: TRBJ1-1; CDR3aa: CASSMEGNTEAFF; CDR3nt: TGCGCCAGCAGCATGGAGGGGAACACTGAAGCTTTCTTT
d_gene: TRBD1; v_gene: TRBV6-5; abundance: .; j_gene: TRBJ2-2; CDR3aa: CASRRTGYRNTGELFF; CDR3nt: TGTGCCAGCAGAAGGACAGGGTATCGCAACACCGGGGAGCTGTTTTTT
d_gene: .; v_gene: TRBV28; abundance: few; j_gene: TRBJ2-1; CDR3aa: CASSLVRRGGYNEQFF; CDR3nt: TGTGCCAGCAGTCTGGTTCGGCGGGGAGGTTACAATGAGCAGTTCTTC
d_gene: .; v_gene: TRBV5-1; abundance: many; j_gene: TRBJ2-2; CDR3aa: CASSPPTYTGELFF; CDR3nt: TGCGCCAGCAGCCCCCCGACCTACACGGGGGAGCTGTTTTTT
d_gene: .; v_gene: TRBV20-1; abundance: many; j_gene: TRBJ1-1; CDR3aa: CSARDQRDRAFF; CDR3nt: TGCAGTGCTAGAGATCAGCGGGACCGGGCTTTCTTT
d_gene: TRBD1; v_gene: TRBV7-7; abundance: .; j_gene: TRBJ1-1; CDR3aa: CASSPGQGGEAFF; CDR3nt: TGTGCCAGCAGCCCTGGACAGGGTGGTGAAGCTTTCTTT
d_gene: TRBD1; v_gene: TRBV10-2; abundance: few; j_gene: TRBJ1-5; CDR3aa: CASSDLRDREFNQPQHF; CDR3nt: TGCGCCAGCAGTGACCTCCGGGACAGAGAATTTAATCAGCCCCAGCATTTT
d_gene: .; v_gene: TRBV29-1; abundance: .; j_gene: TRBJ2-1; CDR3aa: CSVGGIYNEQFF; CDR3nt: TGCAGCGTTGGGGGGATCTACAATGAGCAGTTCTTC
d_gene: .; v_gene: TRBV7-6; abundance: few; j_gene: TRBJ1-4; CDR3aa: CASRGDGDEKLFF; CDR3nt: TGTGCCAGCAGGGGGGATGGGGATGAAAAACTGTTTTTT
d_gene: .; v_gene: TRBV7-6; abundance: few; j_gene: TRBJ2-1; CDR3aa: CASSYDRGLYNEQFF; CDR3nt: TGTGCCAGCAGCTACGACCGGGGGCTGTACAATGAGCAGTTCTTC
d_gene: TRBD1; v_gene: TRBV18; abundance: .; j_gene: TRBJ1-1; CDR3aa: CASSPYDRGMNTEAFF; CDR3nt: TGTGCCAGCTCACCGTACGACAGGGGGATGAACACTGAAGCTTTCTTT
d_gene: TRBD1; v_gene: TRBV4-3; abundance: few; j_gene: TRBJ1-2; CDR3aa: CASSLADRGRDGYTF; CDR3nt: TGCGCCAGCAGCCTAGCGGACAGGGGGCGCGATGGCTACACCTTC
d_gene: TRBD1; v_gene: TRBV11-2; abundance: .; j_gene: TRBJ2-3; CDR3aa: CASSRGGLKDTQYF; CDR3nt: TGTGCCAGCAGCCGAGGGGGCTTGAAAGATACGCAGTATTTT
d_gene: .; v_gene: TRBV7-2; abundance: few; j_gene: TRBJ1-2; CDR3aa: CASTRFGGPGGYYGYTF; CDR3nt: TGTGCCAGCACCCGGTTTGGCGGGCCCGGGGGGTACTATGGCTACACCTTC
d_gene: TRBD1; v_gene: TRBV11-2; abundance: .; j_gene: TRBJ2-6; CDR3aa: CASSLGQRSGANVLTF; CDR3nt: TGTGCCAGCAGCTTGGGACAGAGATCTGGGGCCAACGTCCTGACTTTC
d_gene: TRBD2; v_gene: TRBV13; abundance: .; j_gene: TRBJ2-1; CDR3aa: CASRKRGGPNEQFF; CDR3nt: TGTGCCAGCAGAAAGCGGGGGGGCCCCAATGAGCAGTTCTTC
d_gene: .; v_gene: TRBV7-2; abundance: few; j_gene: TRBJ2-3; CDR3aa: CASSQLGPDTQYF; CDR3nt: TGTGCCAGCAGCCAACTAGGCCCAGATACGCAGTATTTT
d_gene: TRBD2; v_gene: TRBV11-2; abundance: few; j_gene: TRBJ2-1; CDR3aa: CASSPIAGGPHNEQFF; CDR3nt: TGTGCCAGCAGCCCGATAGCGGGGGGGCCGCACAATGAGCAGTTCTTC
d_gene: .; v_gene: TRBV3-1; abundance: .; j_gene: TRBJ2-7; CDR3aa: CASSQVGGTEQYF; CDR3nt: TGTGCCAGCAGCCAAGTCGGAGGGACCGAGCAGTACTTC
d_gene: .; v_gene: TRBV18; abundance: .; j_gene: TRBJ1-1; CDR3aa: CASSFQGPGLTEAFF; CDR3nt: TGTGCCAGCTCATTCCAAGGGCCAGGTCTTACTGAAGCTTTCTTT
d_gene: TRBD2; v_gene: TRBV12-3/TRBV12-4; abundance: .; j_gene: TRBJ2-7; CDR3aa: CASSFSGVPYEQYF; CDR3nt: TGTGCCAGCAGTTTCAGCGGGGTTCCCTACGAGCAGTACTTC